The 6 T cell receptor beta chains reported below all come from one sample, sequenced in a study of blood T cells in healthy people across ages. Primed by a sample-barcoded 5' primer and a J-beta primer mix, a second PCR proceeded for about 6 to 12 cycles. TCRdb re-called the 5' RACE reads through MiXCR, storing one row per CDR3 protein. Among about 1.8 million distinct CDR3 sequences listed, roughly 49% were seen once. The sequencing sample was made of blood. These receptor sequences come from a woman aged 40 to 50 in good health.

This clonotype has a handful of counts. The chain is built from TRBV12-3 or TRBV12-4 and TRBJ2-1, with D uncertain. With 7 bases removed from V and 8 bases from J, the gap between germline ends came to 9 bases. This CDR3 is 11 amino acids long. The CDR3: CASTVLDEQFF. The CDR3 DNA sequence: TGTGCCAGCACCGTATTGGATGAGCAGTTCTTC.

This chain joins TRBV15 and TRBJ2-5; D not resolved. From germline, CDR1 is LNHNV and CDR2 YYDKDF (reference sequence). This CDR3 contains 13 residues. The V and J ends lost 0 bases and 4 bases respectively, with 6 bases between them. In DNA, the CDR3 is TGTGCCACCAGCAGAGATATAGTAGAGACCCAGTACTTC. Translation gives CATSRDIVETQYF.

V usage is TRBV7-2 and J usage is TRBJ2-5, with 8 bases lining up with TRBD2. Germline CDR1 and CDR2: SGHTA and FQGNSA. CDR3 length: 16 amino acids. V shed 4 bases, J shed 5 bases, and the junction held 12 bases outside the gene matches. The CDR3 spells CASSSGGPPRRETQYF. The CDR3, as DNA: TGTGCCAGCAGCTCGGGGGGGCCTCCTCGTCGGGAGACCCAGTACTTC.

The genes are TRBV29-1 and TRBJ1-2; D possibly corresponds to TRBD1 (6 bases). Germline lookup yields CDR1 SQVTM and CDR2 ANQGSEA. The CDR3 contains 14 residues. Trimming removed 7 bases at V and 8 bases at J, with 23 bases between. CDR3 coding DNA: TGCAGCGCGGCTACAGGGACCCGACATATGGGCTACACCTTC. The encoded protein is CSAATGTRHMGYTF.

The chain employs TRBV2 and TRBJ2-5; 12 bases are a match to TRBD2. The CDR3 sequence is 13 residues long. Germline CDR1 is SNHLY and CDR2 is FYNNEI. V trimming: 8 bases; J trimming: 4 bases; junction bases outside the gene matches: 2. CDR3 coding DNA: TGTGCCAGCCTAGCGGGGGGGCTAGAGACCCAGTACTTC. Translation gives CASLAGGLETQYF.

This clonotype was counted a few times. This chain uses TRBV12-3 or TRBV12-4 with TRBJ2-4, with 9 nucleotides matching TRBD1. With the DNA end fitting TRBJ2-7 better, the J assignment may be wrong. The CDR3 consists of 17 residues. The CDR3 DNA reads as TGTGCCAGCAGTTCGGGACAGGGAGGGATCATAGCCGACGAGCAGTACTTC. It encodes CASSSGQGGIIADEQYF.